Presented here are 3 T cell receptor beta chains from one specimen sequenced in a study of technical replicates of blood from several donors. Generated by immunoSEQ multiplex PCR, the TCRdb table keeps only in-frame clones and is missing some. The sample records 56,000 or so clones, 90% to 95% being singletons. Material: PBMCs. The receptor source for this set is a human donor in good health. Some clones in this sample may be carry-over from other donors' samples.

The chain links TRBV4-3 to TRBJ2-7; 8 bases are shared with TRBD1. CDR1 LGHNA and CDR2 YSLEER come from the germline V gene. This CDR3 region has 15 residues. V was pared by 1 base and J by 4 bases, with 6 bases of the junction left unmatched. Here the CDR3 DNA reads TGCGCCAGCAGCCAAGCAGGACAGGGTAAATACGAGCAGTACTTC. The encoded protein is CASSQAGQGKYEQYF.

This rearrangement joins TRBV13 to TRBJ2-7, with TRBD2 matching 11 bases. Germline V lookup: CDR1 PRHDT, CDR2 FYEKMQ (reference sequence). V lost 3 bases, J lost 0 bases, and 1 base stayed unmatched. This CDR3 region has 15 residues. The CDR3, as DNA: TGTGCCAGCAGCTTTACTAGCGGGAGCTCCTACGAGCAGTACTTC. As protein: CASSFTSGSSYEQYF.

This clone was picked up a small number of times. The V and J genes are TRBV6-4 and TRBJ2-3; 9 nucleotides agree with TRBD2. V lost 3 bases and J lost 2; bases outside the gene matches: 6. Looked up from germline, CDR1 is MRHNA and CDR2 is SNTAGT. The CDR3 covers 16 residues. In DNA, the CDR3 is TGTGCCAGCAGTGAGACGGGCGGGGGGGCCACAGATACGCAGTATTTT. It is translated as CASSETGGGATDTQYF.